This TCR beta chain was observed in a study of PD-L1 blockade in urothelial cancer. Turning to the study itself: Analysis of blood occurred 3 weeks (second dose) and 6 weeks after treatment start. Among blood samples, the median T cell count was some 140,000.

Documented time point: pretreatment peripheral blood. Spiked synthetic TCR analogs estimated absolute template abundance per PCR. Data came from immunoSEQ multiplex PCR; TCRdb stores just in-frame clones and leaves some out. The sample contains tens of thousands of clones, 87% of which appear only once. Study-level points and caveats: Better survival was predicted by below-median pretreatment blood TCR clonality.

A word on this clone: The antigen remains unidentified.

V shed 5 bases and J shed 6 bases, with 11 bases lying between them. CDR1 is MNHNS, CDR2 SASEGT, per germline. The CDR3 has 13 amino acids. Sequences were derived from PBMCs, sampled around atezolizumab (anti-PD-L1) treatment. The V and J genes are TRBV6-1 and TRBJ2-1, with D uncertain. This clonotype was sampled from an older woman with urothelial cancer. Written as DNA, the CDR3 is TGTGCCAGCAGTCCCTATCCCGGCAATGAGCAGTTCTTC. Its translation is CASSPYPGNEQFF.